This TCR beta chain is drawn from a study of blood T cell repertoires in COVID-19. Study as a whole: PBMCs, B-cell-depleted T cells, or T cells were the source of the cDNA or gDNA that made up the material.

V was clipped by 4 bases and J by 4 bases; unmatched bases: 5. CDR1 LGHDT and CDR2 YNNKEL come from the germline V gene (reference sequence). The CDR3 totals 16 residues. Enrollment of patients from Seattle took place during active infection, with longitudinal follow-up. Original data processing: Estimates of nucleated cell counts were drawn from the amplification of reference gene primers. Data came from immunoSEQ multiplex PCR; TCRdb stores just in-frame clones and leaves some out. That table supplies the V and J calls and clone size; D and trimming were determined from the DNA. The sample has 250,000 to 400,000 clones, 85% to 90% seen once; the top ten hold less than 3.5%.

The chain has TRBV3-1 (or the pseudogene TRBV3-2) and TRBJ2-1; 12 bases align to TRBD2. This clonotype originated in a woman in her twenties or thirties with COVID-19, enrolled during active disease. The sample consisted of peripheral blood. The CDR3 loop is CASSRGLAGRYNEQFF. CDR3 nucleotide sequence: TGTGCCAGCAGCCGTGGACTAGCGGGAAGGTACAATGAGCAGTTCTTC.